This passage covers 13 T cell receptor beta chains from one sample sequenced in a study of human T cells and chemical hapten exposure. Time point specified: patch test 3, about 24 weeks after DPC sensitization. Treatment noted: therapeutic diphenylcyclopropenone sensitization with weekly scalp DPC. TCRdb reanalysed the RACE reads using MiXCR and keeps one entry per CDR3 protein. The repertoire holds 99,000 or so distinct CDR3 sequences, less than 35% seen once, with about 2.7% in the top ten. The sequencing used whole blood, collected in connection with sensitization to the hapten diphenylcyclopropenone (DPC). Receptors originate from a middle-aged man with alopecia areata. Some clones in this sample may be carry-over from other donors' samples.

This clonotype has more than one count but fewer than ten. The rearrangement links TRBV7-6 to TRBJ2-4; D uncertain. The CDR3 contains 15 residues. V shed 1 base and J shed 6 bases, with 13 bases lying between them. Germline CDR1 SGHVS, CDR2 FNYEAQ. In DNA form, the CDR3 reads TGTGCCAGCAGCTTAGAAGGGTCCGCCTCAAACATTCAGTACTTC. This codes for CASSLEGSASNIQYF.

The chain uses TRBV20-1 and TRBJ2-1; 8 bases are shared with TRBD2. This CDR3 has 17 amino acids. Germline CDR1 reads DFQATT; CDR2 reads SNEGSKA (reference sequence). Trimming removed 3 bases from V and 9 bases from J; junction bases left unmatched: 19. The CDR3 DNA is TGCAGTGCTAGGAGGCCCACTAGCGGAGGAGGGTCGGGTGAGCAGTTCTTC. It translates to CSARRPTSGGGSGEQFF.

The rearrangement uses TRBV12-3 or TRBV12-4 and TRBJ1-1, with 8 bases identical to TRBD1. The junction had 9 bases not matched to a gene; V was cut back by 7 bases and J by 5 bases. The CDR3 is 14 residues long. The CDR3 DNA follows: TGTGCCAGCAATTATCAGGGGGCGCAGACTGAAGCTTTCTTT. Residues: CASNYQGAQTEAFF.

The chain links TRBV29-1 to TRBJ2-5; D perhaps matches TRBD1 (5 bases). V lost 3 bases to trimming and J lost 1 base, with 9 bases between them. Germline V gives CDR1 SQVTM, CDR2 ANQGSEA. The CDR3 contains 13 residues. CDR3 loop: CSVDRASQETQYF. DNA for the CDR3: TGCAGCGTTGACAGGGCCTCCCAAGAGACCCAGTACTTC.

The chain is built from TRBV14 and TRBJ2-7; TRBD1 aligns across 7 bases. This CDR3 region has 15 residues. CDR1 and CDR2 (germline): SGHDN, FVKESK. V was clipped by 1 base and J by 6 bases; unmatched bases: 9. CDR3 protein: CASSQGPRQGFEQYV. The CDR3 nucleotides are TGTGCCAGCAGCCAAGGGCCGAGACAGGGTTTCGAGCAGTACGTC.

The count of this clonotype is one. The CDR3 end shows no conserved phenylalanine or tryptophan, and so a read error is likely. The chain recombines TRBV29-1 with TRBJ2-2, with D uncertain. V was cut by 4 bases and J by 6 bases, with 9 bases left in between. The CDR3 length is 12 residues. CDR1 and CDR2 (germline): SQVTM, ANQGSEA. CDR3 DNA: TGCAGCGTTGGGACGGCTCCCGGGGAGCTGTTTCTT. Protein sequence: CSVGTAPGELFL.

This clonotype was detected a few times. The chain carries TRBV6-5 and TRBJ2-5; perhaps TRBD1 as D (5 bases). The length of the CDR3 is 13 residues. The germline V and J ends were trimmed by 2 bases and 7 bases, with 11 bases remaining between them. Per germline, CDR1 MNHEY and CDR2 SVGAGI. The CDR3 nucleotides read TGTGCCAGCAGTTACGGTCGAACAGGGACCCAGTACTTC. The encoded protein is CASSYGRTGTQYF.

This chain joins TRBV13 and TRBJ2-7, with 9 bases identical to TRBD1. Germline V lookup: CDR1 PRHDT, CDR2 FYEKMQ (reference sequence). The CDR3 spans 19 residues. V was clipped by 5 bases and J by 2 bases; unmatched bases: 19. The CDR3 region has the DNA TGTGCCAGCAGCCTGGCCCCCATCCCCGGGACAGGGCCTACCTACGAGCAGTACTTC. This gives the protein CASSLAPIPGTGPTYEQYF.

V gene TRBV7-9 combines with J gene TRBJ2-3, with D unclear. This CDR3 has 15 residues. The germline V gene encodes CDR1 SEHNR and CDR2 FQNEAQ (reference sequence). The germline V and J ends were trimmed by 1 base and 4 bases, with 12 bases remaining between them. CDR3: CASSLEVGSSDTQYF. The CDR3 DNA reads TGTGCCAGCAGCTTAGAGGTCGGGTCATCAGATACGCAGTATTTT.

The genes are TRBV7-2 and TRBJ1-6, with D perhaps TRBD1 (5 bases). The CDR3 is 15 amino acids. Germline assignment: CDR1 SGHTA and CDR2 FQGNSA. V lost 5 bases and J 5 bases, leaving 13 bases between the germline ends. CDR3 DNA sequence: TGTGCCAGCAGCCCACAGGAATCTCATAATTCACCCCTCCACTTT. Encoded protein: CASSPQESHNSPLHF.

The V gene is TRBV6-2 or TRBV6-3, the J gene TRBJ2-7; a weak D match, TRBD2 (5 bases). CDR3 size: 13 residues. V lost 4 bases, J lost 7 bases, and 14 bases lay in between. Looked up from germline, CDR1 is MNHEY and CDR2 is SVGEGT. The CDR3 DNA reads as TGTGCCAGCAGTTCTTGGACTTCGGGGGAGCAGTACGTC. Residues: CASSSWTSGEQYV.

The gene calls are TRBV25-1 and TRBJ2-3; TRBD1 or TRBD2 may be the D gene (5 bases each). Germline V CDR1 and CDR2: MGHDK, SYGVNS. The CDR3 contains 14 residues. Trimming stripped 4 bases from V and 7 bases from J, with 15 bases between. CDR3 protein: CASSVEGSMNTQYF. Written as DNA, the CDR3 is TGTGCCAGCAGTGTTGAGGGGTCGATGAATACGCAGTATTTT.

This clonotype turned up a few times. Here the CDR3 DNA reads TGTGCCAGCAGTCTAACTAGCGCGACTAGCACAGATACGCAGTATTTT. Its protein is CASSLTSATSTDTQYF. V and J are TRBV28 and TRBJ2-3, with TRBD2 matching over 7 bases. The CDR3 runs to 16 residues. V trimming: 5 bases; J trimming: 0 bases; junction bases outside the gene matches: 8. Germline loops: CDR1 MDHEN, CDR2 SYDVKM.